The 18 T cell receptor beta chains below come from one sample, sequenced in a study of blood T cell repertoires in COVID-19. Sequenced by immunoSEQ multiplex PCR; TCRdb stores in-frame clones only, minus some. The table has 200,000 to 250,000 clones, around 90% seen once. Sequencing input: PBMCs or T cells enriched from blood (not recorded which). The receptor set was obtained from a man aged 25-40 years who had recovered from COVID-19.

The chain is built from TRBV5-4 and TRBJ1-3; the match to TRBD1 covers 9 bases. Germline V gives CDR1 SGHNT, CDR2 YYREEE (reference sequence). After removal of 5 bases from V and 3 bases from J, the junction contained 3 bases not matched to a gene. The length of the CDR3 is 14 residues. This CDR3 is CASRPDRGGNTIYF. CDR3 nucleotides: TGTGCCAGCAGACCGGACAGGGGTGGAAACACCATATATTTT.

The chain carries TRBV4-3 and TRBJ1-3; no clear D. Germline V CDR1 and CDR2: LGHNA, YSLEER. The CDR3 has 13 amino acids. The V gene lost 4 bases and the J gene lost 1 base, with 5 bases spanning the gap. The CDR3 DNA is TGCGCCAGCAGCCCGGAGTCTGGAAACACCATATATTTT. Translated: CASSPESGNTIYF.

The chain joins TRBV4-2 to TRBJ2-1; D is undetermined. V lost 0 bases and J 0 bases, leaving 12 bases between the germline ends. The CDR3 loop spans 17 amino acids. CDR1 is LGHNA, CDR2 YNFKEQ, per germline. The DNA of the CDR3 is TGTGCCAGCAGCCAAGATGGGCTCTCCCTCTCCTACAATGAGCAGTTCTTC. Translation: CASSQDGLSLSYNEQFF.

This chain links TRBV19 with TRBJ1-3, with TRBD1 matching over 9 bases. In germline, CDR1 is LNHDA, CDR2 SQIVND (reference sequence). The ends lost 8 bases at V and 4 bases at J; junction bases unmatched: 12. This CDR3 has 16 amino acids. CDR3 nucleotides: TGTGCCAGTGGTTCGTCGACAGGGGGAGAGGGAAACACCATATATTTT. Translation gives CASGSSTGGEGNTIYF.

The chain combines TRBV11-2 with TRBJ2-5; weak D call: TRBD2 (7 bases). V dropped 8 bases and J dropped 1 base, with 11 bases sitting between them. The length of the CDR3 is 13 residues. CDR1 is SGHAT and CDR2 is FQNNGV in the germline V gene. The CDR3 spells CASEGGFQETQYF. Written as DNA, the CDR3 is TGTGCCAGCGAGGGGGGGTTCCAAGAGACCCAGTACTTC.

This clone was seen a handful of times. The chain carries TRBV12-3 or TRBV12-4 and TRBJ1-4; D is perhaps TRBD1 (5 bases). The CDR3 runs 13 residues. The ends were cut back, 3 bases at V and 10 bases at J, with 12 bases in the middle. The CDR3 loop reads CASSFGGAGKLFF. The DNA for the CDR3 is TGTGCCAGCAGTTTTGGAGGGGCCGGAAAACTGTTTTTT.

V usage is TRBV6-5 and J usage is TRBJ1-3, with unresolved D. The V gene's germline CDR1 is MNHEY and CDR2 SVGAGI. The germline V and J ends were trimmed by 6 bases and 4 bases, with 13 bases remaining between them. The CDR3 runs 14 residues. The CDR3 reads CASRPAGRGNTIYF. CDR3 bases: TGTGCCAGCAGGCCCGCCGGGAGAGGAAACACCATATATTTT.

The chain uses TRBV5-8 and TRBJ1-3; the D gene is possibly TRBD1 (6 bases). CDR1 is SGHTS, CDR2 YDEGEE, per germline. The V gene lost 4 bases and the J gene lost 0 bases, with 11 bases spanning the gap. CDR3 length equals 15 residues. The CDR3, as DNA: TGTGCCAGCAGCCCACAGGGCCACTCTGGAAACACCATATATTTT. Its protein is CASSPQGHSGNTIYF.

The chain is built from TRBV24-1 and TRBJ1-2; 9 nucleotides agree with TRBD1. This CDR3 has 13 amino acids. V was pared by 9 bases and J by 6 bases, with 7 bases of the junction left unmatched. Germline V gives CDR1 KGHDR, CDR2 SFDVKD. As DNA, the CDR3 is TGTGCCACCGTCCGGGACAGGGTCCATGGCTACACCTTC. Protein: CATVRDRVHGYTF.

The gene calls are TRBV3-1 (or the pseudogene TRBV3-2) and TRBJ2-2; D remains unclear. The CDR3 extends over 12 amino acids. The V gene's germline CDR1 is LGHDT and CDR2 YNNKEL (reference sequence). Trimming removed 4 bases at V and 8 bases at J, with 8 bases between. The CDR3 is CASSPLLGELFF. DNA of the CDR3: TGTGCCAGCAGCCCGTTATTAGGGGAGCTGTTTTTT.

The chain has TRBV7-9 and TRBJ2-3; 7 bases line up with TRBD2. V trimming: 5 bases; J trimming: 4 bases; junction bases outside the gene matches: 12. The CDR3 has 16 residues. CDR1 and CDR2 (germline): SEHNR, FQNEAQ (reference sequence). In DNA form, the CDR3 reads TGTGCCAGCAGCCGACTGGGGGGGGTAGCCCCAGATACGCAGTATTTT. It encodes CASSRLGGVAPDTQYF.

CDR3 in amino acids: CASGITGDQPQHF. The DNA for the CDR3 is TGTGCCAGCGGGATTACAGGGGACCAGCCCCAGCATTTT. This chain connects TRBV7-2 to TRBJ1-5, with 7 bases that match TRBD1. Germline CDR1 reads SGHTA; CDR2 reads FQGNSA. The CDR3 is made up of 13 amino acids. V dropped 8 bases and J dropped 7; count of bases not matched to a gene: 8.

The table lists this clone with a count of one. The genes are TRBV6-5 and TRBJ2-7, with D unresolved. The V gene lost 8 bases and the J gene lost 6 bases, with 11 bases spanning the gap. The CDR3 loop spans 11 amino acids. CDR1 and CDR2 from the germline V gene are MNHEY and SVGAGI. CDR3 in DNA: TGTGCCAGCCAAGAGGTCGGCGAGCAGTACTTC. Translating gives CASQEVGEQYF.

The chain employs TRBV28 and TRBJ2-2, with 10 bases fitting TRBD2. The J segment lost 4 bases and the V segment lost 8 bases, leaving 10 bases of the junction unmatched. Germline V CDR1 and CDR2: MDHEN, SYDVKM. The CDR3 length is 16 residues. The CDR3 reads CASQVAGGRITGELFF. The CDR3 nucleotides are TGTGCCAGCCAAGTAGCGGGAGGCCGTATCACCGGGGAGCTGTTTTTT.

This clone was seen a single time. The chain employs TRBV15 and TRBJ1-2; maybe TRBD1 (6 bases). The V end was cut by 6 bases, the J end by 0 bases, with 20 bases between. The germline CDR1 and CDR2 sequences are LNHNV and YYDKDF (reference sequence). The CDR3 extends over 17 amino acids. CDR3 region: CATRSAQGRVSNYGYTF. DNA for the CDR3: TGTGCCACCAGATCCGCACAGGGACGTGTTTCTAACTATGGCTACACCTTC.

The genes are TRBV5-8 and TRBJ1-2; 7 bases are shared with TRBD1. The V gene end was trimmed by 8 bases and the J gene end by 2 bases; junction bases not matched to a gene: 15. CDR1 is SGHTS and CDR2 is YDEGEE in the germline V gene. The CDR3 has 16 residues. In DNA form, the CDR3 reads TGTGCCAGTAATGGGGACAGATTTGTTCTCAACTATGGCTACACCTTC. It specifies CASNGDRFVLNYGYTF.

V and J are TRBV5-1 and TRBJ1-5; 7 positions agree with TRBD1. Germline CDR1 reads SGHRS; CDR2 reads YFSETQ. V lost 0 bases to trimming and J lost 4 bases; unmatched junction nucleotides: 7. The CDR3 is made up of 16 amino acids. This chain's CDR3 is CASSLEGARENQPQHF. CDR3 in DNA: TGCGCCAGCAGCTTGGAGGGGGCGCGCGAGAATCAGCCCCAGCATTTT. Filled out from reference TRBV5-1 and TRBJ1-5, the complete variable domain reads KAGVTQTPRYLIKTRGQQVTLSCSPISGHRSVSWYQQTPGQGLQFLFEYFSETQRNKGNFPGRFSGRQFSNSRSEMNVSTLELGDSALYLCASSLEGARENQPQHFGDGTRLSIL.

The chain has TRBV7-3 and TRBJ2-2; perhaps TRBD1 as D (6 bases). The CDR3 is made up of 17 amino acids. The ends were cut back, 2 bases at V and 1 base at J, with 14 bases in the middle. Germline V lookup: CDR1 SGHTA, CDR2 FQGTGA. This chain's CDR3 is CASSLFAGAENTGELFF. For the CDR3, the DNA is TGTGCCAGCAGCTTATTTGCAGGGGCCGAGAACACCGGGGAGCTGTTTTTT.